This TCR beta chain stems from a study of T cell responses to AZD1222 COVID-19 vaccine. This CDR3 has 12 amino acids. The germline V and J ends were trimmed by 5 bases and 16 bases, with 18 bases remaining between them. CDR1 is LNHDA, CDR2 SQIVND, per germline (reference sequence). Assay: immunoSEQ multiplex PCR; the TCRdb copy retains only in-frame clones and omits some. The sample shows about 150,000 clones, around 88% of them seen only once. The V and J genes are TRBV19 and TRBJ1-3; TRBD1 might be the D (6 bases). The source material was peripheral blood, sampled 28 days after the second AZD1222 dose. The receptor's source is an adult who received the AZD1222 COVID-19 vaccine. The CDR3 region has the DNA TGTGCCAGTAGTGTAATCGGGGGACATATCTATTTT. Translating gives CASSVIGGHIYF.